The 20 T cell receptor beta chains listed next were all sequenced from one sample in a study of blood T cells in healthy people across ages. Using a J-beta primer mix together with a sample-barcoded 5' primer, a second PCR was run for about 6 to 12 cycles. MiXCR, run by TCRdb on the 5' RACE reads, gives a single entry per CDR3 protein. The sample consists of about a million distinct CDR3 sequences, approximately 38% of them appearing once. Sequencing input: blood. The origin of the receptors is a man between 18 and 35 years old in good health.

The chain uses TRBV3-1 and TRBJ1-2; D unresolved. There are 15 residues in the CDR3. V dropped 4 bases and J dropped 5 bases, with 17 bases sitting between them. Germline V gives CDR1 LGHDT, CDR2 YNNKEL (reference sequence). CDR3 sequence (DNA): TGTGCCAGCAGCCTGGTAGGGTCAGACGATTATGGCTACACCTTC. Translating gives CASSLVGSDDYGYTF.

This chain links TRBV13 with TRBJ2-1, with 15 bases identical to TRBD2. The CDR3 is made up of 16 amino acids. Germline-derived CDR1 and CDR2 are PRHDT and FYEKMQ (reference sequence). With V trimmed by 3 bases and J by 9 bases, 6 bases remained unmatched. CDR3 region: CASSLEGLAGGGEQFF. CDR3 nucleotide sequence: TGTGCCAGCAGCTTGGAGGGACTAGCGGGGGGTGGTGAGCAGTTCTTC.

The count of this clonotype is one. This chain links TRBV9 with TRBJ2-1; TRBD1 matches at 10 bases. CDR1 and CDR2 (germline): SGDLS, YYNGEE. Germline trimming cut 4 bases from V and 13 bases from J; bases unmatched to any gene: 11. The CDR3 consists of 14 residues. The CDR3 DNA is TGTGCCAGCAGCCTTGACAGGGGGCGAGAGACCCAGTTCTTC. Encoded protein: CASSLDRGRETQFF.

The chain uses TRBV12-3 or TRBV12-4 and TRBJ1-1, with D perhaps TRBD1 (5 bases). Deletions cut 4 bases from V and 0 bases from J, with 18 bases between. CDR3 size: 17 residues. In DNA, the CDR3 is TGTGCCAGCAGTTCAAGAGGGGACCCGAAGATGAACACTGAAGCTTTCTTT. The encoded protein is CASSSRGDPKMNTEAFF.

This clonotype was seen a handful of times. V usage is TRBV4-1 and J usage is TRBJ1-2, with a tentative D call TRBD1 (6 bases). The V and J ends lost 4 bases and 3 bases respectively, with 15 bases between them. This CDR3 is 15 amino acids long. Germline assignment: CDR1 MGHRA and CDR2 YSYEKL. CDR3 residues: CASSLKAAGDYGYTF. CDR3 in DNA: TGCGCCAGCAGCCTAAAAGCGGCAGGGGACTATGGCTACACCTTC.

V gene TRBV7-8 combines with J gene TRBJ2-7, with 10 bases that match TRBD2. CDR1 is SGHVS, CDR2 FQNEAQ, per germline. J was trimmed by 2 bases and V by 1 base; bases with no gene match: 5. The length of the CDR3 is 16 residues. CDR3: CASSLGPSGSPYEQYF. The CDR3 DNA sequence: TGTGCCAGCAGCTTAGGTCCTAGCGGGAGCCCCTACGAGCAGTACTTC.

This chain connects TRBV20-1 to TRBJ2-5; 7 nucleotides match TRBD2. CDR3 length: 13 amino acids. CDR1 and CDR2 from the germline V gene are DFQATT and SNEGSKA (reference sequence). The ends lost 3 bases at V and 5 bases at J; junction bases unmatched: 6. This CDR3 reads CSASSGREETQYF. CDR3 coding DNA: TGCAGTGCTAGTAGCGGGCGGGAGGAGACCCAGTACTTC.

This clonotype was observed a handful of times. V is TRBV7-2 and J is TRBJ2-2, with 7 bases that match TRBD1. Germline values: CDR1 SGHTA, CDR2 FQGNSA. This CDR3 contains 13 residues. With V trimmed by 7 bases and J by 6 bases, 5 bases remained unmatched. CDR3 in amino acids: CASTLGTAGELFF. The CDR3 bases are TGTGCCAGCACGTTAGGGACAGCCGGGGAGCTGTTTTTT.

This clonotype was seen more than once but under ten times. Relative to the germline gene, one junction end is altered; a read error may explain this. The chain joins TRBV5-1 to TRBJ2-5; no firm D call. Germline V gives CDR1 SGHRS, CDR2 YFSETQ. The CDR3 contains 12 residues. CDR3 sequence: CASSLGLNEQYF. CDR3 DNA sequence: TGTGCCAGCAGCTTGGGCTTAAATGAGCAGTACTTC.

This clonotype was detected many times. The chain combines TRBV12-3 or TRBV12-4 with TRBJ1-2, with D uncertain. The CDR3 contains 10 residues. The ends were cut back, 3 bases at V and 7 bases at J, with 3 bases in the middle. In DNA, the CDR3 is TGTGCCAGCAGTTTTCTTGGCTACACCTTC. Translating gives CASSFLGYTF.

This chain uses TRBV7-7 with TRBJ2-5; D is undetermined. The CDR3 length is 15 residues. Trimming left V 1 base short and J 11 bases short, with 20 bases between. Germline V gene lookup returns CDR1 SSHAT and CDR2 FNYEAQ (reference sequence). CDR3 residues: CASSLGGSAHNEQYF. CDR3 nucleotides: TGTGCCAGCAGCTTAGGTGGTTCGGCCCACAATGAGCAGTACTTC.

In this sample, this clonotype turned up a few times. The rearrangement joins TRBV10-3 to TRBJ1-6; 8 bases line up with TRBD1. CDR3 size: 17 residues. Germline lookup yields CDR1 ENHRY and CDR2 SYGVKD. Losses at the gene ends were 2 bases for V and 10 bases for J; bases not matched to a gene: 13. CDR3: CAISEGLIGQGRSPLHF. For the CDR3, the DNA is TGTGCCATCAGTGAGGGGTTAATAGGACAGGGACGATCACCCCTCCACTTT.

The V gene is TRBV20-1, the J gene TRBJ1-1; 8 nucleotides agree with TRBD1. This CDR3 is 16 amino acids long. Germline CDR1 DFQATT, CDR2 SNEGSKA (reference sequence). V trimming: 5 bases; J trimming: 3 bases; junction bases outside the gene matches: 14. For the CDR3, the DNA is TGCAGTGCTGATGGACAGGGCGGGAGAGGGGACACTGAAGCTTTCTTT. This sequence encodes CSADGQGGRGDTEAFF.

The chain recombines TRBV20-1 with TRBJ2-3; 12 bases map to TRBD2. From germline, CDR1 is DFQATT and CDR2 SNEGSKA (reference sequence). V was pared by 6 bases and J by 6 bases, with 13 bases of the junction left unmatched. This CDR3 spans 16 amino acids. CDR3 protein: CSAAIGLAGGEDTQYF. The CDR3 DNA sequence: TGCAGTGCCGCTATCGGCCTAGCGGGGGGGGAGGATACGCAGTATTTT.

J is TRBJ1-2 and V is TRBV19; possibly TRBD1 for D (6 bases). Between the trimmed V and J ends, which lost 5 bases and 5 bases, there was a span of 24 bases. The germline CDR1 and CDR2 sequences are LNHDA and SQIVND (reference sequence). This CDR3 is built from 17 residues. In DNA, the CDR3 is TGTGCCAGTAGTTTGGGTGGACAGAAGGGCCCGGCATATGGCTACACCTTC. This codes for CASSLGGQKGPAYGYTF.

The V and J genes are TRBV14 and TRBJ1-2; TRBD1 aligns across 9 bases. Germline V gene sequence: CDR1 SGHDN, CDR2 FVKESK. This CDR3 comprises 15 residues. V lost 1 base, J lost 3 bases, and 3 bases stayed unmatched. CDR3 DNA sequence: TGTGCCAGCAGCCAAGCCGGGACAGGGCACTATGGCTACACCTTC. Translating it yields CASSQAGTGHYGYTF.

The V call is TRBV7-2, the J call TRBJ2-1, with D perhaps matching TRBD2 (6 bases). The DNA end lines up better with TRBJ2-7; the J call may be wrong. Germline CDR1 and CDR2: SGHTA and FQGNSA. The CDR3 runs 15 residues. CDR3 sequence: CASSLAAGDYNEQYF. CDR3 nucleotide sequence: TGTGCCAGCAGCTTAGCAGCGGGTGATTACAATGAGCAGTACTTC.

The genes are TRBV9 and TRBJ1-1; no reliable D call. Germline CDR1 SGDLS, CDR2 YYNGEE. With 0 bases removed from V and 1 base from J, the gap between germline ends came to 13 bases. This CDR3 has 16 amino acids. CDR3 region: CASSVGQQTPNTEAFF. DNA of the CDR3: TGTGCCAGCAGCGTAGGTCAGCAAACACCGAACACTGAAGCTTTCTTT.

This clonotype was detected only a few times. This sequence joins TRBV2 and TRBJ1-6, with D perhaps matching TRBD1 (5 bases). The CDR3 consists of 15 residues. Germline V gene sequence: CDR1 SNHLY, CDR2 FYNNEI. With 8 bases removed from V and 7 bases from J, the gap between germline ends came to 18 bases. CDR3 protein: CASSRSASGNSPLHF. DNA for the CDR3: TGTGCCAGCTCCCGGTCTGCATCAGGGAATTCACCCCTCCACTTT.

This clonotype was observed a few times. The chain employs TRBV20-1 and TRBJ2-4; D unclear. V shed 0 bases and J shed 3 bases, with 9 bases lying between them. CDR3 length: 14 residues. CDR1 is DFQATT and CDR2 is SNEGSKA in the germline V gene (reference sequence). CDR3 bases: TGCAGTGCTAGAGATCGAAAGGGCAAAAACATTCAGTACTTC. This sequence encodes CSARDRKGKNIQYF.